A selection of T cell receptor beta chains follows, all from one sample in a study of cytomegalovirus exposure and HLA in healthy donors. Sequenced by immunoSEQ multiplex PCR; TCRdb stores in-frame clones only, minus some. Its table records 100,000 or so clones. Sequenced sample: PBMCs. The receptors here all came from a woman younger than 45 in good health and CMV-seronegative. Each CDR3 is given with its conserved first and last residue. The D gene is left open where the match is weak.

d_call | j_call | v_call | cdr3_aa | cdr3_nt
NA | TRBJ2-2 | TRBV28 | CASSLPIRRANTGELFF | TGTGCCAGCAGTCTACCTATCCGGAGAGCAAACACCGGGGAGCTGTTTTTT
NA | TRBJ2-7 | TRBV5-1 | CASSLWPAYEQYF | TGCGCCAGCAGCTTGTGGCCAGCCTACGAGCAGTACTTC
TRBD2 | TRBJ2-2 | TRBV9 | CASSAALAGEFTNTGELFF | TGTGCCAGCAGCGCAGCTCTAGCGGGGGAATTTACGAACACCGGGGAGCTGTTTTTT
NA | TRBJ2-3 | TRBV7-9 | CASSLGADTRYF | TGTGCCAGCAGCCTGGGAGCAGATACGCGGTATTTT
TRBD1 | TRBJ2-7 | TRBV6-5 | CASSHPRQGTYEQYF | TGTGCCAGCAGCCACCCCAGACAGGGGACATACGAGCAGTACTTC
NA | TRBJ2-3 | TRBV29-1 | CRVQTGDTQYF | TGCAGAGTTCAAACGGGGGATACGCAGTATTTT
TRBD2 | TRBJ2-7 | TRBV28 | CASTQPGTSAKSSYEQYF | TGTGCCAGCACTCAACCCGGGACTAGCGCGAAGAGCTCCTACGAGCAGTACTTC
NA | TRBJ2-2 | TRBV4-2 | CASSQGQYTGELFF | TGTGCCAGCAGCCAAGGACAGTACACCGGGGAGCTGTTTTTT
TRBD1 | TRBJ1-6 | TRBV4-2 | CASSQSTGGANSPLHF | TGTGCCAGCAGCCAATCTACAGGGGGCGCCAATTCACCCCTCCACTTT
NA | TRBJ2-3 | TRBV11-3 | CASSLRRGDTDTQYF | TGTGCCAGCAGCTTACGGCGGGGAGACACAGATACGCAGTATTTT
TRBD1 | TRBJ2-5 | TRBV10-1 | CASGSGTGGPETQYF | TGCGCCAGCGGATCCGGGACAGGGGGGCCGGAGACCCAGTACTTC
NA | TRBJ1-4 | TRBV13 | CASSLEGATNEKLFF | TGTGCCAGCAGCTTAGAGGGGGCAACTAATGAAAAACTGTTTTTT
TRBD1 | TRBJ1-4 | TRBV5-1 | CASSGGTATNEKLFF | TGCGCCAGCAGCGGCGGGACAGCGACTAATGAAAAACTGTTTTTT
NA | TRBJ2-5 | TRBV5-1 | CASSLGPLGVETQYF | TGCGCCAGCAGCTTGGGGCCCTTAGGGGTGGAGACCCAGTACTTC
NA | TRBJ2-1 | TRBV7-3 | CASSLDGSSYNEQFF | TGTGCCAGCAGCTTAGACGGGAGCTCCTACAATGAGCAGTTCTTC
TRBD1 | TRBJ2-2 | TRBV28 | CASSPPGQLGTGELFF | TGTGCCAGCAGTCCCCCGGGACAGCTCGGCACCGGGGAGCTGTTTTTT
TRBD2 | TRBJ2-1 | TRBV29-1 | CSALTSGRSNEQFF | TGCAGCGCCCTGACTAGCGGGCGCAGCAATGAGCAGTTCTTC
NA | TRBJ1-1 | TRBV15 | CATGGRWDTEAFF | TGTGCCACCGGGGGGAGGTGGGACACTGAAGCTTTCTTT
TRBD1 | TRBJ1-4 | TRBV5-8 | CASSLTGGGNEKLFF | TGTGCCAGCAGCTTAACAGGGGGTGGGAATGAAAAACTGTTTTTT
NA | TRBJ1-4 | TRBV2 | CARRSRGRDEKLFF | TGTGCCCGCCGGAGTCGTGGGCGGGATGAAAAACTGTTTTTT
NA | TRBJ2-5 | TRBV5-6 | CASSSGIGPGETQYF | TGTGCCAGCAGCTCGGGGATAGGGCCGGGCGAGACCCAGTACTTC
TRBD2 | TRBJ2-1 | TRBV2 | CASSGRGSGGVYNEQFF | TGTGCCAGCAGCGGTAGGGGTAGCGGGGGGGTATACAATGAGCAGTTCTTC
NA | TRBJ1-3 | TRBV6-4 | CASSDGGIYSNTIYF | TGTGCCAGCAGTGACGGCGGGATTTACTCCAACACCATATATTTT
TRBD2 | TRBJ2-5 | TRBV5-1 | CASSLGQVPTSGQETQYF | TGCGCCAGCAGCTTGGGGCAGGTCCCCACTAGCGGTCAAGAGACCCAGTACTTC
NA | TRBJ1-5 | TRBV6-5 | CASSPGTSNQPQHF | TGTGCCAGCAGCCCAGGGACAAGCAATCAGCCCCAGCATTTT
NA | TRBJ2-7 | TRBV7-6 | CASSLEPGVDEQYF | TGTGCCAGCAGCTTAGAGCCAGGGGTGGACGAGCAGTACTTC
NA | TRBJ2-1 | TRBV10-2 | CASSEGSMDEQFF | TGCGCCAGCAGTGAGGGGAGCATGGATGAGCAGTTCTTC